This TCR beta chain appears in the sequencing data of a study of blood T cell dynamics during melanoma immunotherapy. CDR1 and CDR2 from the germline V gene are LNHDA and SQIVND (reference sequence). Trimming removed 3 bases from V and 4 bases from J, with 21 bases in between. The CDR3 runs to 17 residues. Concerning this clone itself: The antigen remains undetermined.

Only in-frame clones appear in the TCRdb table, and some are missing; sequencing was by immunoSEQ multiplex PCR. The table includes about 11,000 clones, 84% detected once. Study results and limitations: At W3, later disease-control patients showed bifurcated PBMC repertoire changes, unlike progressors.

Time point defined: pre-treatment baseline. Disease control meant complete response, partial response or stable disease at 12 weeks. The chain couples TRBV19 to TRBJ1-2, with D perhaps TRBD1 (5 bases). The sequenced sample was blood, obtained from a patient treated with checkpoint blockade. The TCR sequence derives from a human donor with melanoma. CDR3 residues: CASSMGVGSGRAYGYTF. CDR3 nucleotides: TGTGCCAGTAGTATGGGGGTTGGGTCCGGCAGGGCCTATGGCTACACCTTC.